This T cell receptor beta chain was profiled in a study of memory CD4+ T cells and cytomegalovirus serostatus. Single viable CD3+CD4+CD8-CD45RO+ cells were sorted as the memory CD4+ T cells. Data came from immunoSEQ multiplex PCR; TCRdb stores just in-frame clones and leaves some out. The sample shows some 27,000 clones, less than 80% of them seen only once. The CDR3 runs 15 residues. Germline V gives CDR1 SGHTA, CDR2 FQGNSA. Trimming took 6 bases from V and 1 from J, leaving 10 bases between them. The specimen was memory CD4+ T cells from blood. The receptor was isolated from an adult in good health and CMV-seronegative. The chain has TRBV7-2 and TRBJ2-6; D is possibly TRBD1 (5 bases). In DNA, the CDR3 is TGTGCCAGCAGTCCGACAGCTTCTGGGGCCAACGTCCTGACTTTC. Its translation is CASSPTASGANVLTF. Using reference TRBV7-2 and TRBJ2-6 for the parts outside the CDR3, the full variable domain is GAGVSQSPSNKVTEKGKDVELRCDPISGHTALYWYRQSLGQGLEFLIYFQGNSAPDKSGLPSDRFSAERTGGSVSTLTIQRTQQEDSAVYLCASSPTASGANVLTFGAGSRLTVL.